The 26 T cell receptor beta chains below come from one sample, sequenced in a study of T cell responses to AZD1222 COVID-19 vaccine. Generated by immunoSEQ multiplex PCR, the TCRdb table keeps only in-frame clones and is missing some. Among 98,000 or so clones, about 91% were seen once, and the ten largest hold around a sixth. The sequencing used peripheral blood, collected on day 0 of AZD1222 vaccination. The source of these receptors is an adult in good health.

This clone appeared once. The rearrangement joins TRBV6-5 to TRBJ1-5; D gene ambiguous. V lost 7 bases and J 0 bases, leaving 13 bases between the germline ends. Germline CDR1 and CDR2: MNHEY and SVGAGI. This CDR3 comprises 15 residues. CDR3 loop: CASTRARNSNQPQHF. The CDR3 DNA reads TGTGCCAGCACCCGAGCCAGGAATAGCAATCAGCCCCAGCATTTT.

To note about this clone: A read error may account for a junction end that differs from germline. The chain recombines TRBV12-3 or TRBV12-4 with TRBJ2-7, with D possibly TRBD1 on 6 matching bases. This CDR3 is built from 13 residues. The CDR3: CASTPSGGLLFHF. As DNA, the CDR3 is TGTGCCAGCACCCCCTCTGGGGGCCTGCTTTTTCACTTC.

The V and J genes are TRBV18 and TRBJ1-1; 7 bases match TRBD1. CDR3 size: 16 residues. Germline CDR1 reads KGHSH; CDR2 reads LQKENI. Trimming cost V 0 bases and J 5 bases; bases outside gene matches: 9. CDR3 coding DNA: TGTGCCAGCTCACCACCGGGACAGAGGGGCACTACTGAAGCTTTCTTT. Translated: CASSPPGQRGTTEAFF.

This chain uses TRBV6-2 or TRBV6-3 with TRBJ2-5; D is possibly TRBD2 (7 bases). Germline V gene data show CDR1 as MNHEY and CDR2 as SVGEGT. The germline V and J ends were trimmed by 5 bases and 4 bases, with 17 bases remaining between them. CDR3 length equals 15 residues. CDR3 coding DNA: TGTGCCAGCAGTACGACTAGTGGGGGGGCAGAGACCCAGTACTTC. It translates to CASSTTSGGAETQYF.

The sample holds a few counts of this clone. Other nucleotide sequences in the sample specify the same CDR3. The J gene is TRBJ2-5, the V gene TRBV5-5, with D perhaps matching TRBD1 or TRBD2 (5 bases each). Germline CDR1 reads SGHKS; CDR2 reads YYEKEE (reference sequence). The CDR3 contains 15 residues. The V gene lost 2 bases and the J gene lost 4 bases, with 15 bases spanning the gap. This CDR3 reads CASSFFSGGRETQYF. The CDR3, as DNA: TGTGCCAGCAGCTTTTTTAGTGGGGGTCGAGAGACCCAGTACTTC.

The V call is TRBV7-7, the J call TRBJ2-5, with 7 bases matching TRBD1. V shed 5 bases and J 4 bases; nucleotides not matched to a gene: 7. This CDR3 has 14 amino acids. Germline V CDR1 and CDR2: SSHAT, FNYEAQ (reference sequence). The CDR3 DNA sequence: TGTGCCAGCAGCACGGGACAGTTCGCAGAGACCCAGTACTTC. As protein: CASSTGQFAETQYF.

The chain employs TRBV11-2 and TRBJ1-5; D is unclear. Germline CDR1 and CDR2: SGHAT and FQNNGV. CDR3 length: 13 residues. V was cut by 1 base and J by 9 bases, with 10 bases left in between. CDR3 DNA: TGTGCCAGCAGCTTAGCGGGAAGTCGGCCCCAGCATTTT. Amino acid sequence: CASSLAGSRPQHF. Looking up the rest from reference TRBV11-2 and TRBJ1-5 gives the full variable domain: EAGVAQSPRYKIIEKRQSVAFWCNPISGHATLYWYQQILGQGPKLLIQFQNNGVVDDSQLPKDRFSAERLKGVDSTLKIQPAKLEDSAVYLCASSLAGSRPQHFGDGTRLSIL.

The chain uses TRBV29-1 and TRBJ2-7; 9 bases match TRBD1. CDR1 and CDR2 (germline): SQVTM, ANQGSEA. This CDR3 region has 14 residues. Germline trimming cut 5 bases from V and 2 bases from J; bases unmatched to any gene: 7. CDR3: CSVLTGTGTYEQYF. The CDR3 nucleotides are TGCAGCGTTCTAACCGGGACAGGGACCTACGAGCAGTACTTC.

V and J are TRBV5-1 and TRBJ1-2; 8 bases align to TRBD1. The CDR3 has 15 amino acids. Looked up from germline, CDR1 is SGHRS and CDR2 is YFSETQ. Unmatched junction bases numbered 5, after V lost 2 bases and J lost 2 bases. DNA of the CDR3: TGCGCCAGCAGCTTAAGGACAGGGAACAACTATGGCTACACCTTC. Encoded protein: CASSLRTGNNYGYTF. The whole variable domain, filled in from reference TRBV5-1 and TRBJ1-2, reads KAGVTQTPRYLIKTRGQQVTLSCSPISGHRSVSWYQQTPGQGLQFLFEYFSETQRNKGNFPGRFSGRQFSNSRSEMNVSTLELGDSALYLCASSLRTGNNYGYTFGSGTRLTVV.

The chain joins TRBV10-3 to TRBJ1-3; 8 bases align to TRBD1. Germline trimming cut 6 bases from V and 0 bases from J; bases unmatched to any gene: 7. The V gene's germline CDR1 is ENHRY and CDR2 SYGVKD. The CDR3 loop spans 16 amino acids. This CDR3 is CAIRGTGSISGNTIYF. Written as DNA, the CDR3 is TGTGCCATCAGGGGGACAGGATCGATCTCTGGAAACACCATATATTTT.

CDR3 loop: CASSVATADEQFF. Here the CDR3 DNA reads TGTGCCAGCAGCGTAGCGACAGCGGATGAGCAGTTCTTC. This chain uses TRBV9 with TRBJ2-1; perhaps D is TRBD1 or TRBD2 (5 bases each). Germline V gene data show CDR1 as SGDLS and CDR2 as YYNGEE. This CDR3 region has 13 residues. The V gene lost 0 bases and the J gene lost 8 bases, with 9 bases spanning the gap.

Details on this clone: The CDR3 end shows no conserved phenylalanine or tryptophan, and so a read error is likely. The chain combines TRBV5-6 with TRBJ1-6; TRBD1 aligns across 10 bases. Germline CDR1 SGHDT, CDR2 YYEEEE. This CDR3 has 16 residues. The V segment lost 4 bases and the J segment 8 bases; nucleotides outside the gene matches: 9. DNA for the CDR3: TGTGCCAGCAGCCCATACTACGGGACAGGGGATTCACCCCTCCACCTT. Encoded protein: CASSPYYGTGDSPLHL.

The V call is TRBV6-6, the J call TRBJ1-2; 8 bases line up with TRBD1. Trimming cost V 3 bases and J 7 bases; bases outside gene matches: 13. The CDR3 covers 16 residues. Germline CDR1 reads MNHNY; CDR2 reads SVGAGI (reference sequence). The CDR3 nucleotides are TGTGCCAGCAGTTATGGGGGGGCAGGGGGCCCAGGTGGCTACACCTTC. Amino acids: CASSYGGAGGPGGYTF.

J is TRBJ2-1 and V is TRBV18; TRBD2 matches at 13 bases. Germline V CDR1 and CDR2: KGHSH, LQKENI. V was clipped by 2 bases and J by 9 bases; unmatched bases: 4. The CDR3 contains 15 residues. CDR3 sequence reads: CASSPTSGGAGEQFF. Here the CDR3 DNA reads TGTGCCAGCTCACCAACTAGCGGGGGGGCCGGTGAGCAGTTCTTC.

The CDR3 DNA follows: TGTGCCAGCAGCAGCGGGGGGTACACCGGGGAGCTGTTTTTT. This translates into CASSSGGYTGELFF. The gene calls are TRBV21-1 and TRBJ2-2; the D call in the table, TRBD2, was not verified against the DNA. TRBV21-1 is flagged as a pseudogene. The CDR3 consists of 14 residues.

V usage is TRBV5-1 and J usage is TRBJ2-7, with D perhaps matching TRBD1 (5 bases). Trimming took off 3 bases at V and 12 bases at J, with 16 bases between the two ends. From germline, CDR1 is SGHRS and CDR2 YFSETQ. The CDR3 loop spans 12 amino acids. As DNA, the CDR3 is TGCGCCAGCAGCTACCACACAGGTCTCGGGTACTTC. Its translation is CASSYHTGLGYF.

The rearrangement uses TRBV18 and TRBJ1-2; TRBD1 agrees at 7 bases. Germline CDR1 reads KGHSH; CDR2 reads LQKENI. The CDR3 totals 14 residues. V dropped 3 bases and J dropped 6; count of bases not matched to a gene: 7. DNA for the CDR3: TGTGCCAGCTCACCTAACTCCGGGACAGATGGCTACACCTTC. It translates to CASSPNSGTDGYTF.

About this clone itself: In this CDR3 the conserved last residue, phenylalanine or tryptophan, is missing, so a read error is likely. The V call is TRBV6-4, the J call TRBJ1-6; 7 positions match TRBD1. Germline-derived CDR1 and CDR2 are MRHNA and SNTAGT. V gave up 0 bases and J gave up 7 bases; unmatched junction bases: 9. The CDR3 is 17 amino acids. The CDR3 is CASSDSQGGQSNSPLHL. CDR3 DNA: TGTGCCAGCAGTGACTCGCAGGGGGGACAGTCCAATTCACCCCTCCACCTT.

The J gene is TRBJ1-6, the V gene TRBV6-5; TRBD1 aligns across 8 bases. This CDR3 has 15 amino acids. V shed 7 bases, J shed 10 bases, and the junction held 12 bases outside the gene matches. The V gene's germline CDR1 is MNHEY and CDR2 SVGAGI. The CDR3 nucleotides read TGTGCCAGCACCTCTCAGGGGGCTAGCTGGTCACCCCTCCACTTT. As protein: CASTSQGASWSPLHF.

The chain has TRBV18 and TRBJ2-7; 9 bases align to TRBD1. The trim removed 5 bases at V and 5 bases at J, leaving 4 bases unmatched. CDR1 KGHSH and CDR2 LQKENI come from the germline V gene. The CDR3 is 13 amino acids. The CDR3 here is CASSATGGDEQYF. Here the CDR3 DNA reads TGTGCCAGCTCAGCCACAGGGGGCGACGAGCAGTACTTC. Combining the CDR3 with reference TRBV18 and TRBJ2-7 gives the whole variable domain NAGVMQNPRHLVRRRGQEARLRCSPMKGHSHVYWYRQLPEEGLKFMVYLQKENIIDESGMPKERFSAEFPKEGPSILRIQQVVRGDSAAYFCASSATGGDEQYFGPGTRLTVT.

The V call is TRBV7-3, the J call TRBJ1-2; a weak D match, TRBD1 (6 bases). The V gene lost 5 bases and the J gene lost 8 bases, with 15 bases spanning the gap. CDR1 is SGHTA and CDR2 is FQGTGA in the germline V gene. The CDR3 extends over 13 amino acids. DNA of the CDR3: TGTGCCAGCAGCCCACAGGGAGAGGGCGGCTACACCTTC. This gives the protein CASSPQGEGGYTF.

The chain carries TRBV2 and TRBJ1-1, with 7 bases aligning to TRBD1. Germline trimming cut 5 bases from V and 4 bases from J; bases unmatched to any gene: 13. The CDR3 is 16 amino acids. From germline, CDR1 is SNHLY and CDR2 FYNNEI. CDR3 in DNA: TGTGCCAGCAGTCCCCGGAGGGGGCGGTCGGGCACTGAAGCTTTCTTT. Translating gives CASSPRRGRSGTEAFF.

CDR3 coding DNA: TGTGCCAGCAGAGGACTTGAAAACATTCAGTACTTC. It yields the protein CASRGLENIQYF. The gene calls are TRBV12-3 or TRBV12-4 and TRBJ2-4; a weak D match, TRBD2 (5 bases). V lost 6 bases and J lost 5, with 8 bases in between. The CDR3 totals 12 residues.

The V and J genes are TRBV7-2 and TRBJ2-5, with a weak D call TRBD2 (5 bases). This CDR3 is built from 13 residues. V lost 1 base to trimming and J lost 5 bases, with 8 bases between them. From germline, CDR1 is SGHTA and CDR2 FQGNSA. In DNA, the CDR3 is TGTGCCAGCAGCTTAGAACTAGGCGAGACCCAGTACTTC. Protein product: CASSLELGETQYF.

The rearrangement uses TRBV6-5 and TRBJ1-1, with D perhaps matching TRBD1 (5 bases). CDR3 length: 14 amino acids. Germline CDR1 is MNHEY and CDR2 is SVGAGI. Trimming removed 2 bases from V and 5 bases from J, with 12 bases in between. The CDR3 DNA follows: TGTGCCAGCAGTTACGTCGTCGGGGGGACTGAAGCTTTCTTT. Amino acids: CASSYVVGGTEAFF.

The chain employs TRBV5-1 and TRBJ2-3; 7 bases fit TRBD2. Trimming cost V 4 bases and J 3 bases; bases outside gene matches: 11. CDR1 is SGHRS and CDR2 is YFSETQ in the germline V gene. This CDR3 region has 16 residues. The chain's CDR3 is CASSPRTSGATDTQYF. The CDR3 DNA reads TGCGCCAGCAGCCCCCGGACTAGTGGGGCTACAGATACGCAGTATTTT.